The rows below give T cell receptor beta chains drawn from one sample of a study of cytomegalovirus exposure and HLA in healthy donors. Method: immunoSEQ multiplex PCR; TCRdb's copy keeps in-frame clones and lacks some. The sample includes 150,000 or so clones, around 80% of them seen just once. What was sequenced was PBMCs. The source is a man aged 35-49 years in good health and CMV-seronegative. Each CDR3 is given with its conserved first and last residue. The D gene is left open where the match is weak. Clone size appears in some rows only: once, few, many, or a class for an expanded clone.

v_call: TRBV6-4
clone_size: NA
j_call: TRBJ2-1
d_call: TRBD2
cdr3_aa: CASSILAGVYNEQFF
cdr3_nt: TGTGCCAGCAGTATTCTAGCGGGAGTGTACAATGAGCAGTTCTTC

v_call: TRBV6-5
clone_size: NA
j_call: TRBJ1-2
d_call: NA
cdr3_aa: CASTDGTEYGYTF
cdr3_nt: TGTGCCAGCACCGACGGAACGGAGTATGGCTACACCTTC

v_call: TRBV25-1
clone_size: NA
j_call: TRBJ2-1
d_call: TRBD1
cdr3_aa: CASIGTDIWHGNEQFF
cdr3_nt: TGTGCCAGCATAGGGACAGATATATGGCACGGCAATGAGCAGTTCTTC

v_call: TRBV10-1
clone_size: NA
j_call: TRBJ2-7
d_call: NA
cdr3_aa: CASSANLAAYEQYF
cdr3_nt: TGCGCCAGCAGTGCGAATCTAGCCGCCTACGAGCAGTACTTC

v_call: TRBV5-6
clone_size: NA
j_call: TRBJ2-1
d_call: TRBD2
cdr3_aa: CASSRFSGSYNEQFF
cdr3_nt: TGTGCCAGCAGTCGATTTAGCGGGTCCTACAATGAGCAGTTCTTC

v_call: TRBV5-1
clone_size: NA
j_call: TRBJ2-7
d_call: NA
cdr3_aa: CASSLQGTYEQYF
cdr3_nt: TGCGCCAGCAGCTTGCAGGGGACCTACGAGCAGTACTTC

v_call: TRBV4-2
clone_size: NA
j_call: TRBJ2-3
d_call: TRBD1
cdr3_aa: CASSLRTGPDTQYF
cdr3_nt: TGTGCCAGCAGCCTTAGGACAGGGCCAGATACGCAGTATTTT

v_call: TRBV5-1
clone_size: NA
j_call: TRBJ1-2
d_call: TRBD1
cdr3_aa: CASSSDRGGYTF
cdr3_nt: TGCGCCAGCAGCTCGGACAGGGGTGGCTACACCTTC

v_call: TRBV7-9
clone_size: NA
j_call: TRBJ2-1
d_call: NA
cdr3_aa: CASSLDIGNEQFF
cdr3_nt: TGTGCCAGCAGCCTGGACATAGGGAATGAGCAGTTCTTC

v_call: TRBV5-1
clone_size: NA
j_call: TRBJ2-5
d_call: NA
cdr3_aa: CASSHGRADKETQYF
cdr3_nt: TGCGCCAGCAGCCATGGGCGGGCAGACAAAGAGACCCAGTACTTC

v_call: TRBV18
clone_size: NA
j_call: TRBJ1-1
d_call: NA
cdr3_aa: CASSPDQVNTEAFF
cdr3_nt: TGTGCCAGCTCACCCGACCAGGTGAACACTGAAGCTTTCTTT

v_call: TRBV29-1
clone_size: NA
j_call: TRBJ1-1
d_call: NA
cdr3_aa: CSVRDMTARTEAFF
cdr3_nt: TGCAGCGTTCGGGACATGACCGCGAGGACTGAAGCTTTCTTT

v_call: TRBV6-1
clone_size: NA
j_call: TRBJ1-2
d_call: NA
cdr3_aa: CASSDERSNYGYTF
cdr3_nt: TGTGCCAGCAGCGATGAGCGTTCTAACTATGGCTACACCTTC

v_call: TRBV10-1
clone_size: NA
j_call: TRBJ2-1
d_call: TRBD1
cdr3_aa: CASSDRGSSYNEQFF
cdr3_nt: TGCGCCAGCAGTGACAGGGGGAGCTCCTACAATGAGCAGTTCTTC

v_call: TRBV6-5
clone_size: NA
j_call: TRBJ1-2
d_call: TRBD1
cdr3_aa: CASSTNRGPLAGYTF
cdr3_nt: TGTGCCAGCAGCACAAACAGGGGTCCCCTCGCGGGCTACACCTTC

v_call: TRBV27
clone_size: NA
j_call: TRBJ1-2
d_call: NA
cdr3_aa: CASSPQGQSNYGYTF
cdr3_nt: TGTGCCAGCAGTCCCCAAGGACAGTCTAACTATGGCTACACCTTC

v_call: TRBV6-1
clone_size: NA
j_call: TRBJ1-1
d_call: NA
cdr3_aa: CASGRGDKNTEAFF
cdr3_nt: TGTGCCAGCGGCCGAGGGGACAAGAACACTGAAGCTTTCTTT

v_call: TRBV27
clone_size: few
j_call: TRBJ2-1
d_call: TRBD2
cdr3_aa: CASSSPGTRFRQFF
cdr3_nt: TGTGCCAGCAGTTCCCCCGGGACTAGATTTCGGCAGTTCTTC

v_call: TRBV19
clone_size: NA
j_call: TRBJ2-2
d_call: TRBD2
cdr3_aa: CASTAWEGSGELFF
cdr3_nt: TGTGCCAGTACTGCCTGGGAGGGTTCAGGGGAGCTGTTTTTT

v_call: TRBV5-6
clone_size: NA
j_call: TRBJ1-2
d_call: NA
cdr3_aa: CASSFGSNYGYTF
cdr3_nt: TGTGCCAGCAGCTTCGGGTCAAACTATGGCTACACCTTC

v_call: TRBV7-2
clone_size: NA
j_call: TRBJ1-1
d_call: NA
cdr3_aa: CASSLGGAGEAFF
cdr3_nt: TGTGCCAGCAGCTTAGGTGGTGCCGGGGAGGCTTTCTTT

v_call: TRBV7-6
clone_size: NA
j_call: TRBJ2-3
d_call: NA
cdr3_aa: CASSQASTDTQYF
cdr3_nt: TGTGCCAGCAGCCAGGCGAGCACAGATACGCAGTATTTT

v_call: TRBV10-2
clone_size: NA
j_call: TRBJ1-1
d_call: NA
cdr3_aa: CASSENRGTVEAFF
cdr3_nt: TGCGCCAGCAGTGAGAACCGAGGGACTGTAGAAGCTTTCTTT

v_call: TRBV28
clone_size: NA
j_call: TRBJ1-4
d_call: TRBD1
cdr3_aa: CASSLLGRQGGKKLFF
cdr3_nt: TGTGCCAGCAGTTTATTAGGTCGACAGGGAGGAAAAAAACTGTTTTTT

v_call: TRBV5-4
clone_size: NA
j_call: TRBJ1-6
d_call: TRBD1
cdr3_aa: CASSEQGIGSPLHF
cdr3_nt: TGTGCCAGCAGCGAACAGGGGATCGGTTCACCCCTCCACTTT

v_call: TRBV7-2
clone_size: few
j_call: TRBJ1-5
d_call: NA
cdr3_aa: CASSLKASGNQPQHF
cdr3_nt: TGTGCCAGCAGCTTAAAAGCTTCGGGTAATCAGCCCCAGCATTTT

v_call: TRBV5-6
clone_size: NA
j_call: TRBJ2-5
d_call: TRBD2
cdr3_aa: CASSLRLAGVGQETQYF
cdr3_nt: TGTGCCAGCAGCTTGCGGCTAGCGGGAGTTGGTCAAGAGACCCAGTACTTC

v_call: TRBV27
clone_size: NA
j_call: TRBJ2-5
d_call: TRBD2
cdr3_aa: CASSSHTTSGGGETQYF
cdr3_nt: TGTGCCAGCAGTTCGCATACGACTAGCGGTGGGGGGGAGACCCAGTACTTC

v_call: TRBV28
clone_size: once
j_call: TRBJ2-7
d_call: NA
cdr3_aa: CASRGGYEQYF
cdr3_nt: TGTGCCAGCAGAGGCGGGTACGAGCAGTACTTC

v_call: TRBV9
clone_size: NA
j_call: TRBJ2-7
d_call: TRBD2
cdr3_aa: CASSTWAGGFYEQYF
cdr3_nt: TGTGCCAGCAGCACATGGGCGGGAGGATTTTACGAGCAGTACTTC

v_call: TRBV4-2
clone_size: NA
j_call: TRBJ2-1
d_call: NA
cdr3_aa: CASSTPEAAYNEQFF
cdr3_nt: TGTGCCAGCAGCACCCCGGAAGCGGCCTACAATGAGCAGTTCTTC

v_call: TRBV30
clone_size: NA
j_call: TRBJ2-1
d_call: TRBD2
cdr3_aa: CAWSSSGSGEQFF
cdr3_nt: TGTGCCTGGAGTAGTAGCGGGAGTGGCGAGCAGTTCTTC

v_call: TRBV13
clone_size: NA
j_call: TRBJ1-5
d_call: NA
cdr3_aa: CASSLGQNNQPQHF
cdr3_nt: TGTGCCAGCAGCTTAGGACAAAACAATCAGCCCCAGCATTTT

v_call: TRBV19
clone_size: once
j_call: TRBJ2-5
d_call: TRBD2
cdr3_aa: CASRPLAGDETQYF
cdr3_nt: TGTGCCAGTAGGCCCCTAGCGGGAGATGAGACCCAGTACTTC

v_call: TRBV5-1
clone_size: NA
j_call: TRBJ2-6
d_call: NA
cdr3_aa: CASSLAGSAGANGLTF
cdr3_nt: TGCGCCAGCAGCTTGGCAGGGTCGGCTGGGGCCAACGGCCTGACTTTC

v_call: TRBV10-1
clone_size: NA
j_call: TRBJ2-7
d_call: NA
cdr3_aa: CASSDRPYEQYF
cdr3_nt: TGCGCCAGCAGCGACAGGCCCTACGAGCAGTACTTC

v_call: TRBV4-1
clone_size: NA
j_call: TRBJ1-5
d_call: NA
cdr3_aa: CASSQDWRNNQPQHF
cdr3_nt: TGCGCCAGCAGCCAAGATTGGAGGAACAATCAGCCCCAGCATTTT

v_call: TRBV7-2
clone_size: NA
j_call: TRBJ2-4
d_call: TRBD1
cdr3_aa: CASSPDREDIQYF
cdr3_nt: TGTGCCAGCAGCCCAGACAGGGAAGACATTCAGTACTTC

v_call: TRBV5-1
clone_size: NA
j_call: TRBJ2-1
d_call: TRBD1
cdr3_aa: CASSLEGQISYNEQFF
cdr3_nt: TGCGCCAGCAGCTTGGAGGGACAGATATCCTACAATGAGCAGTTCTTC

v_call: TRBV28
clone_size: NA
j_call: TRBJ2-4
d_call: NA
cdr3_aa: CASSVTGEVAKNIQYF
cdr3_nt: TGTGCCAGCAGTGTAACAGGGGAGGTAGCCAAAAACATTCAGTACTTC

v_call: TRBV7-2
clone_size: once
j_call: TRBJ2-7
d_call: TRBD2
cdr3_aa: CASSLYLAGGPSYEQYF
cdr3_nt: TGTGCCAGCAGCTTATACTTAGCGGGAGGCCCCTCCTACGAGCAGTACTTC

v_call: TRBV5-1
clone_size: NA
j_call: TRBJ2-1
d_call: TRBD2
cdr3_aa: CASSLPTSGGNNEQFF
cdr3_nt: TGCGCCAGCAGCTTACCAACTAGCGGGGGCAACAATGAGCAGTTCTTC

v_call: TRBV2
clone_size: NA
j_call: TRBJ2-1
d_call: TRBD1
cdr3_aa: CASSRQGERYTEQFF
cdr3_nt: TGTGCCAGCAGTCGACAGGGAGAGCGGTACACTGAGCAGTTCTTC

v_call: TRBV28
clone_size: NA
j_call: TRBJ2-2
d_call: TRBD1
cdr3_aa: CASRIGQGIDDTGELFF
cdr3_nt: TGTGCCAGCAGGATCGGACAGGGAATTGACGACACCGGGGAGCTGTTTTTT

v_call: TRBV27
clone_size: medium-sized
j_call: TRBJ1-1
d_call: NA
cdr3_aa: CASATVGTEAFF
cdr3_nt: TGTGCCAGCGCGACAGTAGGGACTGAAGCTTTCTTT

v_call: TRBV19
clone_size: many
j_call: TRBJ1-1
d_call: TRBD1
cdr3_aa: CASSIGDSYTEAFF
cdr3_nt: TGTGCCAGTAGTATCGGGGACAGCTACACTGAAGCTTTCTTT

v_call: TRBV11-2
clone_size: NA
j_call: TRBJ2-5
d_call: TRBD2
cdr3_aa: CASSLGAGREKSETQYF
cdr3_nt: TGTGCCAGCAGCTTAGGGGCGGGGCGGGAGAAATCAGAGACCCAGTACTTC

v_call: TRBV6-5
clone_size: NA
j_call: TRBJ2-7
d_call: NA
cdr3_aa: CASSAGVEYEQYF
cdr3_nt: TGTGCCAGCAGTGCAGGGGTGGAATACGAGCAGTACTTC

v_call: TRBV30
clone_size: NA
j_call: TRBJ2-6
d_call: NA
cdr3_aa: CAWSFTAVSGANGLTF
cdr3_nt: TGTGCCTGGAGCTTCACGGCGGTCTCTGGGGCCAACGGCCTGACTTTC

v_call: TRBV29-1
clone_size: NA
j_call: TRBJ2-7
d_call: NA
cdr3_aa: CSVVWESYEQYF
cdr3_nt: TGCAGCGTTGTGTGGGAGTCCTACGAGCAGTACTTC